This T cell receptor (beta chain) was obtained from a study of cytomegalovirus exposure and HLA in healthy donors. The table lists this clone with a few counts. What it recognizes is unknown. J lost 6 bases, V lost 8 bases, and 19 bases had no gene match. The CDR3 is made up of 18 amino acids. Looked up from germline, CDR1 is SNHLY and CDR2 is FYNNEI. Study results and limitations: An assumption of roughly uniform sequencing depth across donors underlay the presence/absence analyses. In vitro checks showed that three CMV-associated chains really do target CMV antigens. TCR beta chain V- and J-gene trimming was linked, in a later analysis, to a missense variant in DCLRE1C. Among TCR beta chains of equal frequency, HLA-associated ones were more clonally expanded in a later analysis.

Use of 60 Vbeta and 13 Jbeta primers characterized the PCR. Data came from immunoSEQ multiplex PCR; TCRdb stores just in-frame clones and leaves some out. Altogether around 30,000 clones are present, 40% to 45% being singletons, with the ten largest covering 2%. The chain has TRBV2 and TRBJ2-3; 11 nucleotides align to TRBD2. Sequenced sample: PBMCs. The origin of this receptor is a woman between 45 and 65 years old in good health and CMV-seronegative. The CDR3 region has the DNA TGTGCCAGCCTTCGAATTCCGACTAGCGGGATTCGCGGGGATACGCAGTATTTT. Translating it yields CASLRIPTSGIRGDTQYF.